The TCR beta chain under discussion was sequenced for a study of blood T cell repertoires in COVID-19. Across the whole study: COVID-19 samples collected from the United States, Italy and Spain covered acute and convalescent phases. T cells, B-cell-depleted T cells, or PBMCs provided the cDNA or gDNA that served as material.

Per the original data handling: For nucleated cells, counts were estimated from reference gene primer amplification. The method was immunoSEQ multiplex PCR; TCRdb's version includes in-frame clones alone and lacks a portion of them. D and trimming were read from the DNA, whereas the V and J calls and clone size are those reported in that table. Of about 100,000 clones listed, around 90% are singletons. CDR3 size: 14 residues. Germline V gives CDR1 SGHNT, CDR2 YYREEE (reference sequence). V was pared by 2 bases and J by 0 bases, with 5 bases between. This chain joins TRBV5-4 and TRBJ1-4; D may be TRBD1 (5 bases). This TCR was sampled from a woman under 40 with acute or convalescent COVID-19. The sequencing input was peripheral blood. Here the CDR3 reads CASSLGATNEKLFF. As DNA, the CDR3 is TGTGCCAGCAGCTTAGGGGCAACTAATGAAAAACTGTTTTTT.